This is a list of T cell receptor beta chains from one sample in a study of early T cells in non-severe SARS-CoV-2 infection. One entry per CDR3 protein results from TCRdb running MiXCR on the 5' RACE reads. Of fewer than 80,000 distinct CDR3 sequences in the sample, 12% are singletons; the top ten hold about 3.9%. Sequences were obtained from whole blood. The receptors were sampled from an adult who was a healthcare worker with PCR-confirmed SARS-CoV-2 infection or an uninfected control (not recorded which). Each CDR3 is given with its conserved first and last residue. A D gene is named only where the DNA matches it firmly. The listing skips clone size in some rows; elsewhere it reads once, few, many or a size class.

j_call: TRBJ2-1; v_call: TRBV29-1; clone_size: many; d_call: NA; cdr3_nt: TGCAGCGTTGAAGCGAGGGGGGACAGCTACAATGAGCAGTTCTTC; cdr3_aa: CSVEARGDSYNEQFF
j_call: TRBJ2-7; v_call: TRBV20-1; clone_size: NA; d_call: TRBD2; cdr3_nt: TGCAGTGCTAGAGATGCTAGGGGACTAGCGGGAGGACTGAAAAAGCAGTACTTC; cdr3_aa: CSARDARGLAGGLKKQYF
j_call: TRBJ1-2; v_call: TRBV29-1; clone_size: NA; d_call: NA; cdr3_nt: TGCAGCACCTCCGCCGGCGCCGGACTAGGGGGCTACACCTTC; cdr3_aa: CSTSAGAGLGGYTF
j_call: TRBJ1-1; v_call: TRBV20-1; clone_size: NA; d_call: NA; cdr3_nt: TGCAGTGGCGGGGTGAACACTGAAGCTTTCTTT; cdr3_aa: CSGGVNTEAFF
j_call: TRBJ2-1; v_call: TRBV5-1; clone_size: few; d_call: NA; cdr3_nt: TGCGCCAGCAGCTTGGTGGGGGCCGGGCGGGATGAGCAGTTCTTC; cdr3_aa: CASSLVGAGRDEQFF
j_call: TRBJ1-1; v_call: TRBV30; clone_size: many; d_call: NA; cdr3_nt: TGTGCCTGGAGTCCGCGTCTGGGGTGGGCTTTCTTT; cdr3_aa: CAWSPRLGWAFF
j_call: TRBJ1-1; v_call: TRBV28; clone_size: many; d_call: NA; cdr3_nt: TGTGCCAGCGGGAGACACACTGAAGCTTTCTTT; cdr3_aa: CASGRHTEAFF
j_call: TRBJ2-7; v_call: TRBV7-8; clone_size: many; d_call: TRBD1; cdr3_nt: TGTGCCAGCAGCTTTGACAGGGGGTACGAGCAGTACTTC; cdr3_aa: CASSFDRGYEQYF
j_call: TRBJ2-7; v_call: TRBV29-1; clone_size: many; d_call: NA; cdr3_nt: TGCAGCGCGTCCCATTCCAGCTACGAGCAGTACTTC; cdr3_aa: CSASHSSYEQYF
j_call: TRBJ2-1; v_call: TRBV24-1; clone_size: many; d_call: NA; cdr3_nt: TGTGCCACCAGTGATCAAAACAGTGCTAAGCAGTTCTTC; cdr3_aa: CATSDQNSAKQFF
j_call: TRBJ2-7; v_call: TRBV29-1; clone_size: many; d_call: NA; cdr3_nt: TGCAGCGTCCTAACAGTATACGAGCAGTACTTC; cdr3_aa: CSVLTVYEQYF
j_call: TRBJ2-1; v_call: TRBV7-2; clone_size: medium-sized; d_call: NA; cdr3_nt: TGTGCCAGCAGCTTTGCGGTCTATGAGCAGTTCTTC; cdr3_aa: CASSFAVYEQFF
j_call: TRBJ2-1; v_call: TRBV2; clone_size: many; d_call: NA; cdr3_nt: TGTGCCAGCAGTGACGAAGACAATGAGCAGTTCTTC; cdr3_aa: CASSDEDNEQFF
j_call: TRBJ1-1; v_call: TRBV18; clone_size: many; d_call: NA; cdr3_nt: TGTGCCAGCTCGGAGGACACTGAAGCTTTCTTT; cdr3_aa: CASSEDTEAFF
j_call: TRBJ1-1; v_call: TRBV12-2; clone_size: many; d_call: NA; cdr3_nt: TGTGCAAGTCGCTTTCAGGGGGACACTGAAGCTTTCTTT; cdr3_aa: CASRFQGDTEAFF
j_call: TRBJ2-5; v_call: TRBV29-1; clone_size: few; d_call: TRBD2; cdr3_nt: TGCAGCGTTGAAGGGCTAGCGGGAGAGACCCAGTACTTC; cdr3_aa: CSVEGLAGETQYF
j_call: TRBJ2-7; v_call: TRBV20-1; clone_size: many; d_call: NA; cdr3_nt: TGCAGTGTCCCCCACCGGGGAACGAAGGGCTACGAGCAGTACTTC; cdr3_aa: CSVPHRGTKGYEQYF
j_call: TRBJ1-4; v_call: TRBV3-1; clone_size: many; d_call: TRBD1; cdr3_nt: TGTGCCAGCAGCCAAGGGGGCCCGACAGGGCGAAAACTGTTTTTT; cdr3_aa: CASSQGGPTGRKLFF
j_call: TRBJ1-1; v_call: TRBV30; clone_size: many; d_call: NA; cdr3_nt: TGTGCCTGGAGTGTAAATCTTGGGGGCACTGAAGCTTTCTTT; cdr3_aa: CAWSVNLGGTEAFF
j_call: TRBJ2-1; v_call: TRBV5-1; clone_size: few; d_call: NA; cdr3_nt: TGCGCCAGCAGCGTACAGGTCAATGAGCAGTTCTTC; cdr3_aa: CASSVQVNEQFF
j_call: TRBJ2-3; v_call: TRBV10-2; clone_size: many; d_call: TRBD2; cdr3_nt: TGCGCCAGCAGAGAGTGGACTAGCGGGACAGATACGCAGTATTTT; cdr3_aa: CASREWTSGTDTQYF
j_call: TRBJ2-3; v_call: TRBV28; clone_size: many; d_call: NA; cdr3_nt: TGTGCCAGCAGTTTACCCGGGAGTAGGTCAGATACGCAGTATTTT; cdr3_aa: CASSLPGSRSDTQYF
j_call: TRBJ1-1; v_call: TRBV5-4; clone_size: few; d_call: NA; cdr3_nt: TGTGCCAGCAGCTCGAGGGGTTCGGCAGCTTTCTTT; cdr3_aa: CASSSRGSAAFF
j_call: TRBJ1-6; v_call: TRBV12-3/TRBV12-4; clone_size: few; d_call: NA; cdr3_nt: TGTGCCAGCACCACTGTAGGGGGAGCGGGTAATTCACCCCTCCACTTT; cdr3_aa: CASTTVGGAGNSPLHF
j_call: TRBJ2-2; v_call: TRBV20-1; clone_size: many; d_call: NA; cdr3_nt: TGCAGTGCTAGGAAGGGGGATAGGACCGGGGAGCTGTTTTTT; cdr3_aa: CSARKGDRTGELFF
j_call: TRBJ2-1; v_call: TRBV5-4; clone_size: few; d_call: NA; cdr3_nt: TGTGCCAGCAGCTGGAAGGGGGGGACCTACAATGAGCAGTTCTTC; cdr3_aa: CASSWKGGTYNEQFF
j_call: TRBJ2-3; v_call: TRBV6-5; clone_size: NA; d_call: NA; cdr3_nt: TGTGCCAGCAGTTCCCGAGGGAACACAGATACGCAGTATTTT; cdr3_aa: CASSSRGNTDTQYF
j_call: TRBJ2-5; v_call: TRBV2; clone_size: many; d_call: NA; cdr3_nt: TGTGCCAGCAAGAGCCATCAAGAGACCCAGTACTTC; cdr3_aa: CASKSHQETQYF
j_call: TRBJ2-1; v_call: TRBV9; clone_size: few; d_call: NA; cdr3_nt: TGTGCCAGCAGGCCACTGAGCTCCTACAATGAGCAGTTCTTC; cdr3_aa: CASRPLSSYNEQFF
j_call: TRBJ2-1; v_call: TRBV23-1; clone_size: NA; d_call: NA; cdr3_nt: TGCGCCAGCAGTCAATCGACGAGGGAGAGGTACAATGAGCAGTTCTTC; cdr3_aa: CASSQSTRERYNEQFF
j_call: TRBJ2-7; v_call: TRBV6-5; clone_size: few; d_call: NA; cdr3_nt: TGTGCCAGCAGTTACGGGCCTGGAGGCTACGAGCAGTACTTC; cdr3_aa: CASSYGPGGYEQYF
j_call: TRBJ2-7; v_call: TRBV4-1; clone_size: many; d_call: TRBD1; cdr3_nt: TGCGCCAGCAGCCTTCTCGGACAGGGAGGTGGCGAGCAGTACTTC; cdr3_aa: CASSLLGQGGGEQYF
j_call: TRBJ1-5; v_call: TRBV11-2; clone_size: NA; d_call: NA; cdr3_nt: TGTGCCAGCAGCCCTCAAGGCCAGCCCCAGCATTTT; cdr3_aa: CASSPQGQPQHF
j_call: TRBJ2-1; v_call: TRBV28; clone_size: many; d_call: NA; cdr3_nt: TGTGCCAGCAGTTTTCATGGGGGTTTCAATGAGCAGTTCTTC; cdr3_aa: CASSFHGGFNEQFF
j_call: TRBJ2-3; v_call: TRBV7-3; clone_size: many; d_call: TRBD2; cdr3_nt: TGTGCCAGCAGTTCTGGACTAGCGGGAGGAATCGAGCAGTATTTT; cdr3_aa: CASSSGLAGGIEQYF
j_call: TRBJ2-7; v_call: TRBV11-2; clone_size: few; d_call: TRBD2; cdr3_nt: TGTGCCAGCAGCTTACCGACTAGCGGGAGAGAAGACGAGCAGTACTTC; cdr3_aa: CASSLPTSGREDEQYF
j_call: TRBJ2-1; v_call: TRBV24-1; clone_size: few; d_call: TRBD1; cdr3_nt: TGTGCCACCACCCCGGGACAGGGGGCTAGCTATGAGCAGTTCTTC; cdr3_aa: CATTPGQGASYEQFF
j_call: TRBJ2-2; v_call: TRBV5-4; clone_size: many; d_call: TRBD2; cdr3_nt: TGTGCCAGCAGCCCAGGCCTAGCGGGAGGGCGAGGGGAGCTGTTTTTT; cdr3_aa: CASSPGLAGGRGELFF
j_call: TRBJ2-1; v_call: TRBV30; clone_size: many; d_call: NA; cdr3_nt: TGTGCCTGGAGTGTTGGGTTCGATGAGCAGTTCTTC; cdr3_aa: CAWSVGFDEQFF
j_call: TRBJ2-4; v_call: TRBV7-9; clone_size: once; d_call: NA; cdr3_nt: TGTGCCAGCAGCTTAGGTTTGCGTGTAGCCAAAAACATTCAGTACTTC; cdr3_aa: CASSLGLRVAKNIQYF
j_call: TRBJ1-2; v_call: TRBV6-2/TRBV6-3; clone_size: many; d_call: NA; cdr3_nt: TGTGCCAGCAGTTACTCCGCAGGAACGAAGGGAGGCTACACCTTC; cdr3_aa: CASSYSAGTKGGYTF
j_call: TRBJ2-1; v_call: TRBV7-6; clone_size: NA; d_call: NA; cdr3_nt: TGTGCCAGCAGCTTAGAATCCGGGAGCTCCTACAATGAGCAGTTCTTC; cdr3_aa: CASSLESGSSYNEQFF
j_call: TRBJ2-3; v_call: TRBV5-1; clone_size: few; d_call: TRBD2; cdr3_nt: TGCGCCAGCAGCCCAGGGACTAATGCAGATACGCAGTATTTT; cdr3_aa: CASSPGTNADTQYF
j_call: TRBJ1-2; v_call: TRBV18; clone_size: few; d_call: NA; cdr3_nt: TGTGCCAGCTCACCGGGACCCACAAACTATGGCTACACCTTC; cdr3_aa: CASSPGPTNYGYTF
j_call: TRBJ2-3; v_call: TRBV7-8; clone_size: many; d_call: TRBD2; cdr3_nt: TGTGCCAGCAGCTTAGCGGGGGGGACTAGCGGGAGAAGGACGCAGTATTTT; cdr3_aa: CASSLAGGTSGRRTQYF
j_call: TRBJ1-5; v_call: TRBV12-3/TRBV12-4; clone_size: few; d_call: TRBD1; cdr3_nt: TGTGCCAGCAGCCGACAGGGAGGCAATCAGCCCCAGCATTTT; cdr3_aa: CASSRQGGNQPQHF
j_call: TRBJ2-3; v_call: TRBV7-8; clone_size: many; d_call: NA; cdr3_nt: TGTGCCAGCAGCTTAAGGGGGAGGATAGATACGCAGTATTTT; cdr3_aa: CASSLRGRIDTQYF
j_call: TRBJ2-1; v_call: TRBV30; clone_size: many; d_call: NA; cdr3_nt: TGTGCCTACCAACCTGGGATAAGCTCCTACAATGAGCAGTTCTTC; cdr3_aa: CAYQPGISSYNEQFF
j_call: TRBJ2-6; v_call: TRBV29-1; clone_size: many; d_call: NA; cdr3_nt: TGCAGCGTTGCAACTGGGGCCAACGTCCTGACTTTC; cdr3_aa: CSVATGANVLTF
j_call: TRBJ1-1; v_call: TRBV20-1; clone_size: many; d_call: NA; cdr3_nt: TGCAGTGCCCCACCCATGGGGTGGGATACTGAAGCTTTCTTT; cdr3_aa: CSAPPMGWDTEAFF
j_call: TRBJ1-1; v_call: TRBV5-6; clone_size: many; d_call: NA; cdr3_nt: TGTGCCAGCAGCCCGGCGGCTATGAACACTGAAGCTTTCTTT; cdr3_aa: CASSPAAMNTEAFF
j_call: TRBJ2-2; v_call: TRBV9; clone_size: NA; d_call: TRBD1; cdr3_nt: TGTGCCAGCAGCGGCTACAGGGGGCCCACCGGGGAGCTGTTTTTT; cdr3_aa: CASSGYRGPTGELFF
j_call: TRBJ2-2; v_call: TRBV24-1; clone_size: many; d_call: TRBD2; cdr3_nt: TGTGCCACCAGTGATCCGGGACTATCGTCGACCGGGGAGCTGTTTTTT; cdr3_aa: CATSDPGLSSTGELFF
j_call: TRBJ1-1; v_call: TRBV5-4; clone_size: NA; d_call: NA; cdr3_nt: TGTGCCAGCAGCTTGGATCAGAACACTGAAGCTTTCTTT; cdr3_aa: CASSLDQNTEAFF
j_call: TRBJ2-3; v_call: TRBV6-5; clone_size: many; d_call: NA; cdr3_nt: TGTGCCAGCAGTTACGGGGGTATGGCTGCAGATACGCAGTATTTT; cdr3_aa: CASSYGGMAADTQYF
j_call: TRBJ1-1; v_call: TRBV7-9; clone_size: few; d_call: NA; cdr3_nt: TGTGCCAGCGGTTCGACGGTGAACACTGAAGCTTTCTTT; cdr3_aa: CASGSTVNTEAFF
j_call: TRBJ2-7; v_call: TRBV29-1; clone_size: NA; d_call: TRBD1; cdr3_nt: TGCAGCGTTGGGAAACAGGGGGCGTTCTACGAGCAGTACTTC; cdr3_aa: CSVGKQGAFYEQYF
j_call: TRBJ1-1; v_call: TRBV12-3/TRBV12-4; clone_size: few; d_call: NA; cdr3_nt: TGTGCCAGCACTTGGGAGACTGAAGCTTTCTTT; cdr3_aa: CASTWETEAFF